This T cell receptor beta chain was captured by sequencing in a study of metastatic and nonmetastatic thyroid tumors (dated by TCRdb to 2018 to 2021). Describing the broader study: The researchers compared repertoires between peripheral blood samples and tumor or nodule tissue samples from patients with malignant or benign thyroid disease. What the study reported, not specific to this receptor: In both blood and tumor samples, TCR beta diversity was reported to be significantly higher in malignant tumors than in benign nodules.

No treatment had been received by any patient before thyroid surgery. The study retrospectively analysed patient clinical samples collected from about 2012 to 2018 using T-cell receptor beta sequencing. A note on this clone: Its specific antigen is unknown. The input lacks base qualities; no much larger clone sits a single base away.

The CDR3 runs 13 residues from the cysteine to the phenylalanine. Only the CDR3 portion is preserved as DNA: 39 bases, with reading frame beginning at the first base. Taken from the germline V gene, the CDR1 and CDR2 loops are LGHNA and YNFKEQ. Deletion took 4 bases off V and 7 bases off J, with a span of 11 bases between the germline ends. The library was obtained by PCR. The data were produced on an Illumina HiSeq 4000. High-throughput sequencing was used to profile the TCR beta-chain CDR3 region of each patient. On the study's bioinformatics: A classifier to discriminate distant-metastatic papillary thyroid cancer patients was built from CDR3 differences across clinicopathological groups. The Shannon index was used to measure repertoire diversity, and the Morisita-Horn index was used to measure how similar tumor and blood repertoires were. TCRdb itself trimmed the public reads at Q25 with fastp, ran MiXCR and retained productive beta chains. TCRdb assigned the V and J calls; the authors' analysis was not used. This sample has around 16,000 clones in its table, and about 25% of those were observed once. 10% to 11% of the sample rests with the top ten.

The sequenced sample was blood. The receptor chain draws on TRBV4-2 and TRBJ2-1; a tentative D match to TRBD2 spans 7 bases. This TCR came from a male donor with papillary thyroid cancer or a benign thyroid nodule (not recorded which). Some clones in this sample may be carry-over from other donors' samples. At the DNA level, the sequence is TGTGCCAGCAGCCGGGGGGGGCGGAATGAGCAGTTCTTC. Its translation reads: CASSRGGRNEQFF.